The subject of this entry is one T cell receptor (beta chain). Its binding antigen is unknown. Base-call qualities are not available, and no considerably larger clone is one nucleotide away. The sample is drawn from a study of cytomegalovirus exposure and HLA in healthy donors (dated by TCRdb to 2015 to 2018). Some background on the complete study: The 500 to 800 repertoires of the first cohort and the 120 validation repertoires were produced on the same platform, according to a later analysis. The study was designed to test whether signatures of past pathogen exposure could be identified by cataloging public T cell receptors. A separate validation cohort of 100 to 150 different subjects was used in addition to the approximately 700-subject first cohort. To predict cytomegalovirus infection status, the study brought together high-throughput TCR immunosequencing, statistical association of individual TCRs with disease status, and machine learning.

The library was obtained by the immunoSEQ multiplex PCR assay. In the original analysis: A statistical classification framework was built for diagnosing cytomegalovirus status from the catalog of TCR beta chain sequences. In TCRdb, the immuneACCESS table is reduced to in-frame sequences with V and J assigned. These tables do not hold every clone; where another copy was compared, an unresolved V gene accounts for under half, and the others remain unexplained. V, J and clone size are those of that table, while D and trimming were read from the DNA. The sample table shows approximately 60,000 clones, and about 90% are seen once. The ten largest make up about 1.2% of the sample. Donors formed part of the validation cohort, which comprised some 120 subjects and was distinct from the first cohort of 666 subjects. Study-wide conclusions, independent of this receptor: Cytomegalovirus status was reported to be diagnosed by the classifier with high specificity and sensitivity in both the original and validation cohorts. According to the authors, the approach could potentially be generalized to other disease states and immunological phenotypes. Three of the identified cytomegalovirus-associated TCR beta chains were confirmed in vitro to be specific for cytomegalovirus antigens. Most TCR sequences were observed very rarely across donors, whereas some public TCRs were present in many individuals. All 110 or so repertoires were used to score co-occurrence in the validation cohort in a later analysis, because that analysis had no HLA typing for the cohort. A later analysis found that TCRs clustered in the first cohort also tended to co-occur in the 95 to 150 validation repertoires, with 90% to 95% of cluster scores above 0. The study gave a list of about 150 TCR beta chains associated with cytomegalovirus.

V is shortened by 4 bases, J by 5 bases, and the region joining them spans 12 bases. The germline V gene (reference sequence) yields SGHKS for CDR1 and YYEKEE for CDR2. Its CDR3 holds 14 amino acids, cysteine through phenylalanine. CDR3 DNA only is kept here, 42 bases in frame from base 1. The sample consisted of PBMCs. In this chain, TRBV5-5 is recombined with TRBJ2-2, with TRBD2 perhaps the D gene, on 5 matching bases. The clonotype comes from a woman aged 18-35 years in good health and CMV-seronegative. The nucleotides are TGTGCCAGCAGCCGAGGACTGAATACCGGGGAGCTGTTTTTT. It is translated as CASSRGLNTGELFF.